A single sample is the source of the 16 T cell receptor beta chains below, sequenced in a study of technical replicates of blood from a handful of donors. Produced via immunoSEQ multiplex PCR; TCRdb's table is partial and in-frame only. Among about 81,000 clones listed, roughly 90% were seen once. Sequenced sample: T cells isolated from PBMCs. These receptors were collected from a human donor in good health.

J is TRBJ2-7 and V is TRBV29-1; D is unclear. Germline assignment: CDR1 SQVTM and CDR2 ANQGSEA. The CDR3 runs to 11 residues. The V and J ends lost 4 bases and 4 bases respectively, with 8 bases between them. The CDR3 region has the DNA TGCAGCGTTGTCGAGACTTACGAGCAGTACTTC. Amino acids: CSVVETYEQYF.

CDR3 in amino acids: CAISDQNEKLFF. The CDR3 DNA sequence: TGTGCCATCAGTGACCAGAATGAAAAACTGTTTTTT. The rearrangement joins TRBV10-3 to TRBJ1-4; D unresolved. CDR3 length equals 12 residues. Trimming took 3 bases from V and 5 from J, leaving 4 bases between them. CDR1 is ENHRY, CDR2 SYGVKD, per germline.

This clone has a single count. The CDR3 bases are TGCGCCAGCAGTGATAGTATAGGACTAGCGGGGGGGCCGCGGGAGCAGTACTTC. Protein: CASSDSIGLAGGPREQYF. The chain carries TRBV10-2 and TRBJ2-7, with 15 bases aligning to TRBD2. With 3 bases clipped from V and 7 bases from J, the junction kept 13 bases outside the gene matches. Germline CDR1 reads WSHSY; CDR2 reads SAAADI. This CDR3 has 18 residues.

The CDR3 DNA reads TGTGCCAGTAACCCCCGGACTAGCGGAGACACAGATACGCAGTATTTT. Its protein product is CASNPRTSGDTDTQYF. V and J are TRBV19 and TRBJ2-3; TRBD2 matches 10 bases. The CDR3 sequence is 16 residues long. V shed 7 bases, J shed 2 bases, and the junction held 9 bases outside the gene matches. The germline CDR1 and CDR2 sequences are LNHDA and SQIVND (reference sequence).

The V and J genes are TRBV11-3 and TRBJ2-5; D is perhaps TRBD2 (7 bases). The V end was cut by 2 bases, the J end by 5 bases, with 15 bases between. CDR1 and CDR2 (germline): SGHNT, YENEEA. This CDR3 has 15 residues. CDR3 region: CASSLRGGRSETQYF. CDR3 nucleotide sequence: TGTGCCAGCAGCTTAAGGGGGGGCCGATCGGAGACCCAGTACTTC. Supplemented by reference TRBV11-3 and TRBJ2-5, the full variable domain reads EAGVVQSPRYKIIEKKQPVAFWCNPISGHNTLYWYLQNLGQGPELLIRYENEEAVDDSQLPKDRFSAERLKGVDSTLKIQPAELGDSAVYLCASSLRGGRSETQYFGPGTRLLVL.

The J gene is TRBJ2-7, the V gene TRBV7-2; D might be TRBD2 (6 bases). CDR3 size: 13 residues. Germline loops: CDR1 SGHTA, CDR2 FQGNSA. V was pared by 5 bases and J by 6 bases, with 14 bases between. The CDR3 nucleotides read TGTGCCAGCAGCCGACTAGGGCGCGGCGAGCAGTACTTC. Its translation: CASSRLGRGEQYF.

The chain is built from TRBV6-6 and TRBJ2-1, with D maybe TRBD2 (6 bases). This CDR3 is 15 amino acids long. Germline V gene sequence: CDR1 MNHNY, CDR2 SVGAGI (reference sequence). The germline V and J ends were trimmed by 2 bases and 7 bases, with 15 bases remaining between them. In nucleotides, the CDR3 is TGTGCCAGCAGTTACCGGGACTCGGAGGGAAATGAGCAGTTCTTC. This codes for CASSYRDSEGNEQFF.

CDR3 sequence reads: CAIRGQGFAQPQHF. The CDR3 nucleotides read TGTGCCATCAGGGGACAGGGGTTTGCTCAGCCCCAGCATTTT. The chain couples TRBV10-3 to TRBJ1-5, with 10 bases fitting TRBD1. The V and J ends lost 6 bases and 6 bases, in that order; junction bases with no gene match: 5. The CDR3 has 14 residues. Germline CDR1 ENHRY, CDR2 SYGVKD.

The genes are TRBV4-1 and TRBJ2-6; possibly TRBD1 for D (7 bases). This CDR3 is 17 amino acids long. Trimming left V 3 bases short and J 0 bases short, with 12 bases between. Germline V gene data show CDR1 as MGHRA and CDR2 as YSYEKL. The CDR3 loop reads CASSHAGQPSGANVLTF. CDR3 DNA: TGCGCCAGCAGCCACGCGGGACAGCCCTCTGGGGCCAACGTCCTGACTTTC.

This clone appeared once. The chain employs TRBV19 and TRBJ2-7; TRBD1 matches 9 bases. Germline V gives CDR1 LNHDA, CDR2 SQIVND (reference sequence). This CDR3 region has 17 residues. V was pared by 6 bases and J by 1 base, with 13 bases of the junction left unmatched. CDR3 loop: CASRKRTGEVSSYEQYF. The DNA for the CDR3 is TGTGCCAGTAGGAAGAGGACAGGGGAGGTTTCATCCTACGAGCAGTACTTC.

This rearrangement joins TRBV27 to TRBJ1-2; possibly TRBD1 for D (5 bases). The germline CDR1 and CDR2 sequences are MNHEY and SMNVEV (reference sequence). Deletions cut 2 bases from V and 5 bases from J, with 9 bases between. This CDR3 region has 13 residues. The CDR3: CASSLKGPYGYTF. The DNA for the CDR3 is TGTGCCAGCAGTTTAAAGGGGCCATATGGCTACACCTTC.

The chain combines TRBV7-3 with TRBJ2-5, with a weak D call TRBD2 (5 bases). V gave up 6 bases and J gave up 3 bases, with 11 bases separating them. Germline CDR1 SGHTA, CDR2 FQGTGA. The CDR3 loop spans 13 amino acids. The CDR3 sequence: CASSQSGKETQYF. Here the CDR3 DNA reads TGTGCCAGCAGTCAGTCGGGAAAAGAGACCCAGTACTTC.

About this clone: An end of the junction does not agree with germline; a read error may underlie this. The CDR3 sequence: CASSHPTGGNQPQHF. CDR3 nucleotides: TGCGCCAGCAGCCACCCGACAGGGGGCAACCAGCCCCAGCATTTT. The chain couples TRBV4-1 to TRBJ1-5; TRBD1 matches 10 bases. The CDR3 length is 15 residues. Germline V gene lookup returns CDR1 MGHRA and CDR2 YSYEKL.

The V and J genes are TRBV21-1 and TRBJ2-2; the table's D call, TRBD2, was not checked against the DNA. TRBV21-1 is a known pseudogene. This CDR3 comprises 15 residues. CDR3 nucleotide sequence: TGTGCCAGCAGCCCCCGGGGGGAGAACACCGGGGAGCTGTTTTTT. This translates into CASSPRGENTGELFF.

The J gene is TRBJ2-7, the V gene TRBV19; a possible D gene is TRBD1 (5 bases). The germline CDR1 and CDR2 sequences are LNHDA and SQIVND (reference sequence). Between the trimmed V and J ends, which lost 6 bases and 2 bases, there was a span of 11 bases. This CDR3 region has 13 residues. The DNA of the CDR3 is TGTGCCAGTAGCCCGACAGCTACCTACGAGCAGTACTTC. Translating it yields CASSPTATYEQYF.

In DNA form, the CDR3 reads TGTGCCAGCAGTGGATCTACGACGGGATATCAGCCCCAGCATTTT. Translated: CASSGSTTGYQPQHF. The rearrangement joins TRBV2 to TRBJ1-5, with D hard to call. CDR3 length: 15 residues. Trimming stripped 4 bases from V and 5 bases from J, with 15 bases between. Germline CDR1 and CDR2: SNHLY and FYNNEI.